The entry below gives a single T cell receptor (beta chain) sequence along with its context. Its antigen is currently unknown. V lost 7 bases, J lost 2 bases, and 21 bases lay in between. Germline V lookup: CDR1 MNHEY, CDR2 SMNVEV (reference sequence). The CDR3 sequence is 17 residues long. The sample comes from a study of T cell repertoires in cytomegalovirus infection. Findings and caveats of the study: Summed public TCR beta family frequency identified CMV carriers bearing the relevant HLA.

TCRdb reprocessed the reads via MiXCR and lists one record per CDR3 protein. In the table there are 350,000 to 550,000 distinct CDR3 sequences, roughly a third of which are singletons. This rearrangement joins TRBV27 to TRBJ1-5; D is perhaps TRBD1 (5 bases). The material sequenced was PBMCs. This clonotype originated in a human donor in good health (CMV status not recorded). Some clones in this sample may be carry-over from other donors' samples. The CDR3 loop reads CASTPGGVPHGNQPQHF. The CDR3 nucleotides read TGTGCCAGCACTCCCGGGGGGGTACCCCATGGCAATCAGCCCCAGCATTTT.